This TCR beta chain was documented in a study of blood T cells in healthy people across ages. Findings and caveats of the study: Long-lived donors exceeded aged donors in naive CD4+ cells and diversity.

There were at least 5 micrograms of total RNA extracted from every sample. The J segment lost 6 bases and the V segment lost 7 bases, leaving 20 bases of the junction unmatched. Germline loops: CDR1 WSHSY, CDR2 SAAADI. This CDR3 comprises 17 residues. This clonotype was observed at least ten times. Its antigen is currently unknown. Then a second PCR, running about 6 to 12 cycles, was carried out with a sample-barcoded 5' primer and a J-beta primer mix. From the 5' RACE reads, TCRdb called clonotypes with MiXCR, one entry per CDR3 protein. The top ten hold about 8% of the sample, which has about 1.7 million distinct CDR3 sequences, 28% seen once.

This receptor was obtained from a woman in her twenties or thirties in good health. The sequenced sample consisted of blood. This chain links TRBV10-2 with TRBJ2-7; 8 bases line up with TRBD2. The chain's CDR3 is CASTPGSGRALFSEQYF. The CDR3, as DNA: TGCGCCAGCACACCGGGAAGCGGGAGAGCTCTATTTAGCGAGCAGTACTTC.